This is a list of T cell receptor beta chains from one sample in a study of T cell clones after liver transplantation. Clones were read by immunoSEQ multiplex PCR, and TCRdb kept only the in-frame ones, dropping some. The data hold tens of thousands of clones, with over 80% observed a single time. The input for sequencing was CD4+ T cells from blood, taken around 42 months after liver transplant. The source of these receptors is a human patient who received a liver transplant. Some T cells could come from the graft donor. CDR3s include the opening cysteine and the closing phenylalanine or tryptophan. A D gene is named only where the DNA matches it firmly. Clone size, where shown, is once, few, many, or a class for clones that have expanded.

D gene,J gene,clone size,V gene,CDR3 protein,CDR3 DNA
.,TRBJ2-5,few,TRBV20-1,CSAEVMKTQYF,TGCAGTGCTGAGGTGATGAAGACCCAGTACTTC
.,TRBJ2-7,.,TRBV6-6,CASSYGAYISYEQYF,TGTGCCAGCAGTTACGGGGCCTATATTTCCTACGAGCAGTACTTC
.,TRBJ2-3,.,TRBV10-1,CASSEGGRPEDTQYF,TGCGCCAGCAGTGAGGGGGGGCGGCCAGAAGATACGCAGTATTTT
.,TRBJ1-2,once,TRBV6-5,CASSYPMRVAAGYTF,TGTGCCAGCAGTTACCCGATGCGGGTAGCAGCAGGCTACACCTTC
.,TRBJ2-5,.,TRBV19,CASSLTGTGASQYF,TGTGCCAGTAGTTTAACCGGGACCGGTGCCTCCCAGTACTTC
TRBD1,TRBJ1-1,.,TRBV5-6,CASSLVGQGAGDTEAFF,TGTGCCAGCAGCTTGGTTGGGCAGGGGGCGGGGGACACTGAAGCTTTCTTT
.,TRBJ2-7,.,TRBV6-6,CASKRGTLSYEQYF,TGTGCCAGCAAACGGGGCACCCTCTCCTACGAGCAGTACTTC
.,TRBJ1-3,.,TRBV5-1,CASSLGGTGNTIYF,TGCGCCAGCAGCTTGGGCGGGACGGGAAACACCATATATTTT
.,TRBJ2-7,medium-sized,TRBV9,CASSVAVGGSAYEQYF,TGTGCCAGCAGCGTAGCGGTGGGGGGTTCTGCCTACGAGCAGTACTTC
.,TRBJ2-3,.,TRBV7-9,CASSHSVTDTQYF,TGTGCCAGCAGCCATAGCGTCACAGATACGCAGTATTTT
.,TRBJ2-5,.,TRBV10-1,CASSEAVDTPETQYF,TGCGCCAGCAGTGAGGCGGTAGACACTCCGGAGACCCAGTACTTC
.,TRBJ1-5,.,TRBV28,CASSPPGGEVGNQPQHF,TGTGCCAGCAGTCCCCCCGGAGGGGAGGTTGGCAATCAGCCCCAGCATTTT
TRBD1,TRBJ1-2,.,TRBV10-3,CAISETGQGSWYGYTF,TGTGCCATCAGTGAGACTGGACAGGGAAGTTGGTATGGCTACACCTTC
.,TRBJ1-1,.,TRBV6-6,CASSPPTRNTEAFF,TGTGCCAGCAGTCCCCCTACCAGGAACACTGAAGCTTTCTTT
TRBD1,TRBJ2-1,.,TRBV29-1,CSVDRDYNEQFF,TGCAGCGTCGACAGGGACTACAATGAGCAGTTCTTC
.,TRBJ2-3,.,TRBV30,CAWSAYTDTQYF,TGTGCCTGGAGTGCCTACACAGATACGCAGTATTTT
.,TRBJ2-7,.,TRBV6-5,CASASSNSYEQYF,TGTGCCAGCGCCTCGAGCAACTCCTACGAGCAGTACTTC
.,TRBJ2-5,.,TRBV10-3,CAISESLAETQYF,TGTGCCATCAGTGAGTCCCTAGCGGAGACCCAGTACTTC
TRBD1,TRBJ2-7,.,TRBV10-1,CASSEGGTGGHEQYF,TGCGCCAGCAGTGAAGGGGGGACAGGGGGCCACGAGCAGTACTTC
.,TRBJ2-2,.,TRBV5-1,CASSTGTSNTGELFF,TGCGCCAGCAGCACCGGGACATCGAACACCGGGGAGCTGTTTTTT
.,TRBJ1-4,.,TRBV2,CASSPGRYNEKLFF,TGTGCCAGCAGTCCGGGACGCTATAATGAAAAACTGTTTTTT
.,TRBJ2-7,.,TRBV5-1,CASSLASGFEQYF,TGCGCCAGCAGCTTGGCCTCGGGATTCGAGCAGTACTTC
TRBD1,TRBJ1-5,.,TRBV5-1,CASSPEGARNQPQHF,TGCGCCAGCAGCCCAGAGGGGGCGCGAAATCAGCCCCAGCATTTT
.,TRBJ1-2,.,TRBV27,CASSSSAGVANYGYTF,TGTGCCAGCAGTTCCTCAGCGGGGGTCGCTAACTATGGCTACACCTTC
.,TRBJ2-7,once,TRBV11-2,CASSPRTIEDEQYF,TGTGCCAGCAGCCCCCGGACTATTGAGGACGAGCAGTACTTC
.,TRBJ1-5,once,TRBV5-1,CASSSVGGDQPQHF,TGCGCCAGCAGCTCGGTTGGAGGCGATCAGCCCCAGCATTTT
.,TRBJ2-1,.,TRBV12-2,CASRHPRGAGNEQFF,TGTGCAAGTCGCCACCCCCGAGGGGCCGGCAATGAGCAGTTCTTC
.,TRBJ2-7,.,TRBV10-3,CAISEALIRGEQYF,TGTGCCATCAGTGAGGCGTTGATTCGAGGCGAGCAGTACTTC
TRBD2,TRBJ2-2,.,TRBV19,CASSPSAGDGRAGELFF,TGTGCCAGTTCGCCTAGCGCGGGAGATGGTCGGGCCGGGGAGCTGTTTTTT
.,TRBJ1-4,.,TRBV18,CASSGQFAEKLFF,TGTGCCAGCTCCGGACAGTTTGCGGAAAAACTGTTTTTT
.,TRBJ1-3,.,TRBV5-1,CASSLGTPGNTIYF,TGCGCCAGCAGCCTCGGGACTCCGGGAAACACCATATATTTT
.,TRBJ1-2,.,TRBV28,CASSLRTSGYTF,TGTGCCAGCAGTTTGAGGACATCCGGCTACACCTTC
TRBD2,TRBJ2-1,.,TRBV6-1,CASSAPLAGGNEQFF,TGTGCCAGCAGTGCCCCACTAGCGGGGGGCAATGAGCAGTTCTTC
.,TRBJ1-2,.,TRBV28,CASSQTYVGSYGYTF,TGTGCCAGCAGTCAGACCTACGTGGGGTCCTATGGCTACACCTTC
TRBD2,TRBJ2-1,.,TRBV6-5,CASSIPGLAGNEQFF,TGTGCCAGCAGTATTCCGGGACTAGCGGGAAATGAGCAGTTCTTC
TRBD1,TRBJ1-1,once,TRBV9,CASSKGQANTEAFF,TGTGCCAGCAGCAAGGGACAGGCGAACACTGAAGCTTTCTTT
.,TRBJ2-2,.,TRBV30,CAWRGPGGNTGELFF,TGTGCCTGGAGAGGGCCCGGCGGGAACACCGGGGAGCTGTTTTTT
.,TRBJ1-1,.,TRBV27,CASPPGQWNTEAFF,TGTGCCAGCCCCCCCGGACAGTGGAACACTGAAGCTTTCTTT
.,TRBJ1-3,.,TRBV5-1,CASSFQGENTIYF,TGCGCCAGCAGCTTTCAGGGTGAAAACACCATATATTTT
.,TRBJ1-1,.,TRBV28,CASSANTEAFF,TGTGCCAGCAGTGCCAACACTGAAGCTTTCTTT
TRBD2,TRBJ2-1,.,TRBV7-6,CASSFGTSGRHEQFF,TGTGCCAGCAGCTTCGGGACTAGCGGGAGACATGAGCAGTTCTTC
.,TRBJ2-7,.,TRBV6-1,CASRPPGKTYEQYF,TGTGCCAGCCGTCCCCCCGGGAAAACCTACGAGCAGTACTTC
.,TRBJ2-7,.,TRBV6-5,CASSYDTSYEQYF,TGTGCCAGCAGTTACGACACCTCCTACGAGCAGTACTTC
.,TRBJ2-6,once,TRBV19,CASSRTATSGANVLTF,TGTGCCAGTAGTAGGACGGCGACCTCTGGGGCCAACGTCCTGACTTTC
TRBD2,TRBJ2-5,.,TRBV10-2,CASSGLSGKETQYF,TGCGCCAGCAGTGGATTGAGCGGGAAAGAGACCCAGTACTTC
.,TRBJ2-7,.,TRBV2,CASKEGHEQYF,TGTGCCAGCAAAGAAGGCCACGAGCAGTACTTC
TRBD1,TRBJ1-5,.,TRBV27,CASRQQGKWQPQHF,TGTGCCAGCAGACAACAGGGGAAGTGGCAGCCCCAGCATTTT
.,TRBJ2-3,.,TRBV28,CASSYGGVRTQYF,TGTGCCAGCAGCTACGGCGGAGTTAGGACGCAGTATTTT
.,TRBJ1-2,.,TRBV7-2,CASSGSGGTRYGYTF,TGTGCCAGCAGCGGGTCGGGGGGCACGCGCTATGGCTACACCTTC
TRBD1,TRBJ1-4,.,TRBV7-9,CASSPGQDGTNEKLFF,TGTGCCAGCAGCCCCGGACAGGACGGGACTAATGAAAAACTGTTTTTT
.,TRBJ2-1,.,TRBV5-1,CASRFQGSSYNEQFF,TGCGCCAGCAGATTTCAGGGGAGCTCCTACAATGAGCAGTTCTTC
.,TRBJ1-5,.,TRBV6-5,CASSYKGLGRPQHF,TGTGCCAGCAGTTACAAGGGGCTGGGTCGCCCCCAGCATTTT
.,TRBJ2-7,.,TRBV5-1,CASSFRESSYEQYF,TGCGCCAGCAGCTTTAGAGAGAGCTCCTACGAGCAGTACTTC
.,TRBJ1-5,.,TRBV28,CASKKDVGQPQHF,TGTGCCAGCAAAAAGGATGTGGGGCAGCCCCAGCATTTT
.,TRBJ1-4,.,TRBV29-1,CSVEIQNEKLFF,TGCAGCGTTGAGATACAGAATGAAAAACTGTTTTTT